This is a list of T cell receptor beta chains from one sample in a study of blood T cell repertoires in COVID-19. The method was immunoSEQ multiplex PCR; TCRdb's version includes in-frame clones alone and lacks a portion of them. The table lists some 180,000 clones, approximately 85% of them singletons. What was sequenced was PBMCs or T cells enriched from blood (not recorded which). These TCRs come from a man aged 35 to 55 who had recovered from COVID-19. Each CDR3 is given with its conserved first and last residue. D genes are given only for firm matches. Clone size is given for some rows only: seen once, a few or many times, or a class if the clone is expanded.

v_call	j_call	clone_size	d_call	cdr3_nt	cdr3_aa
TRBV6-1	TRBJ2-3	-	-	TGTGCCAGCAGTGAAGCGGTCGGAAATGAGCCAGCCGGGGGTACGCAGTATTTT	CASSEAVGNEPAGGTQYF
TRBV7-9	TRBJ1-1	few	-	TGTGCCAGCAGCGTCCCCCAGGAGAACACTGAAGCTTTCTTT	CASSVPQENTEAFF
TRBV2	TRBJ2-1	-	-	TGTGCCAGCAGATCGCGGGGTATCAGCGAGCAGTTCTTC	CASRSRGISEQFF
TRBV7-9	TRBJ1-5	-	-	TGTGCCAGCAGCTTAGCGGAGGAGCGACTTCAGCCCCAGCATTTT	CASSLAEERLQPQHF
TRBV5-1	TRBJ1-3	-	-	TGCGCCAGCAGCCTGGGGGGGCTGACTGGAAACACCATATATTTT	CASSLGGLTGNTIYF
TRBV19	TRBJ1-3	-	-	TGTGCCAGTTCAGGGGTTGGAAACACCATATATTTT	CASSGVGNTIYF
TRBV20-1	TRBJ2-7	-	-	TGCAGTGCTAGTCGACCTCCCGGGGTGGGATACGAGCAGTACTTC	CSASRPPGVGYEQYF
TRBV27	TRBJ1-2	-	-	TGTGCCAGCAGTACGGGGGGCGGTGGCTACACCTTC	CASSTGGGGYTF
TRBV7-9	TRBJ1-1	-	-	TGTGCCAGCAGCTTACTCACTTCGACTGAAGCTTTCTTT	CASSLLTSTEAFF
TRBV4-2	TRBJ1-1	once	-	TGTGCCAGCAGCCAAGAATTTGGACAGAACACTGAAGCTTTCTTT	CASSQEFGQNTEAFF
TRBV11-2	TRBJ2-3	-	TRBD1	TGTGCCAGCAGCTTAGTCCCGTGGCAGGGGGACACAGATACGCAGTATTTT	CASSLVPWQGDTDTQYF
TRBV24-1	TRBJ1-1	-	-	TGTGCCACCAGTGACCAGGGAAATGAAGCTTTCTTT	CATSDQGNEAFF
TRBV11-2	TRBJ2-6	-	-	TGTGCCAGCAGCAAGCAGGGGCCTAGCTACTCTGGGGCCAACGTCCTGACTTTC	CASSKQGPSYSGANVLTF
TRBV27	TRBJ2-7	many	-	TGTGCCAGCAGTTCCGTTGCGGGCGAGCAGTACTTC	CASSSVAGEQYF
TRBV10-3	TRBJ2-3	few	TRBD2	TGTGCCATCAGTGAAGTAGCGGGGTCGGGCACAGATACGCAGTATTTT	CAISEVAGSGTDTQYF
TRBV5-1	TRBJ2-7	-	-	TGCGCCAGCAGCCCTCGGGCAGGGGCCTCCTACGAGCAGTACTTC	CASSPRAGASYEQYF
TRBV5-4	TRBJ2-3	once	-	TGTGCCAGCAGCTCCACTAGCACAGATACGCAGTATTTT	CASSSTSTDTQYF
TRBV6-2/TRBV6-3	TRBJ1-2	-	TRBD1	TGTGCCAGCAGTTACCTCCCGGACAGGGGCGATGGCTACACCTTC	CASSYLPDRGDGYTF
TRBV27	TRBJ1-6	-	-	TGTGCCAGCAGTTTATCGGGGCTCTCCTATAATTCACCCCTCCACTTT	CASSLSGLSYNSPLHF
TRBV28	TRBJ1-1	-	-	TGTGCCAGCAGTTTAGTTAACATAAACACTGAAGCTTTCTTT	CASSLVNINTEAFF
TRBV11-1	TRBJ1-3	-	-	TGTGCCAGCAGCCGCACGGGGTCTGGAAACACCATATATTTT	CASSRTGSGNTIYF
TRBV6-5	TRBJ1-2	-	TRBD1	TGTGCCAGCAGTTACTCGGACAGGGGGAACTATGGCTACACCTTC	CASSYSDRGNYGYTF
TRBV9	TRBJ2-7	-	-	TGTGCCAGCAGCACCCACTCGAACTACGAGCAGTACTTC	CASSTHSNYEQYF
TRBV9	TRBJ2-1	-	-	TGTGCCAGCAGCGGACCCCAGGGTGACGAGCAGTTCTTC	CASSGPQGDEQFF
TRBV5-4	TRBJ1-1	once	-	TGTGCCAGCAGCCCCGCCGGGAGGGATGGAAGTGAAGCTTTCTTT	CASSPAGRDGSEAFF
TRBV5-1	TRBJ2-7	-	-	TGCGCCAGCAGCATTAACCTGGGCCCCTCCTACGAGCAGTACTTC	CASSINLGPSYEQYF
TRBV6-5	TRBJ2-1	-	TRBD1	TGTGCCAGCAGCGGTTTGAGACAGGGTTATGATGAGCAGTTCTTC	CASSGLRQGYDEQFF
TRBV19	TRBJ1-1	-	TRBD1	TGTGCCAGTAGTACGACAGGGAGGACTGAAGCTTTCTTT	CASSTTGRTEAFF
TRBV30	TRBJ1-4	few	-	TGTGCCTGGAGGCGCTCGGGGTCAACTAATGAAAAACTGTTTTTT	CAWRRSGSTNEKLFF
TRBV28	TRBJ1-2	-	TRBD1	TGTGCCAGCAGGTCCGGGACAGCTAACTATGGCTACACCTTC	CASRSGTANYGYTF
TRBV7-9	TRBJ1-1	once	-	TGTGCCAGCAGCCCCTCCTGGGCGGGGGGTTTCTTGAACACTGAAGCTTTCTTT	CASSPSWAGGFLNTEAFF
TRBV28	TRBJ1-1	-	-	TGTGCCAGCAGTTTATGGGACAGCAAAGCTTTCTTT	CASSLWDSKAFF
TRBV7-9	TRBJ1-3	-	-	TGTGCCAGCAGCTACCTAGCCCCTGGAAACACCATATATTTT	CASSYLAPGNTIYF
TRBV27	TRBJ1-2	few	-	TGTGCCAGCAGAAGGGAGGGTGGGAATGGAGGCTACACCTTC	CASRREGGNGGYTF